The source of this T cell receptor (beta chain) is a study of blood T cells in healthy people across ages. This clonotype has only a few counts. What it binds is not known. Study results and limitations: Correlation between TCR beta diversity and naive T cell percentage was strong.

Using a J-beta primer mix together with a sample-barcoded 5' primer, a second PCR was run for roughly 7 to 11 cycles. MiXCR was run by TCRdb on the 5' RACE reads, yielding one entry per CDR3 protein. The table shows 500,000 to 600,000 distinct CDR3 sequences, with roughly 28% occurring only once. The CDR3 length is 13 residues. CDR1 and CDR2 from the germline V gene are MNHNS and SASEGT. With V trimmed by 7 bases and J by 6 bases, 6 bases remained unmatched. Each of the donors had roughly 9.1 milliliters of peripheral blood drawn into EDTA-treated Vacutainer tubes. In each sample, at least 6.5 million PBMCs were isolated.

This sequence joins TRBV6-1 and TRBJ2-3, with 8 bases lining up with TRBD1. The sequence was obtained from a woman in her 70s in good health. Sequenced input: blood. The DNA for the CDR3 is TGTGCCAGCACCACGACAGGGGCCGATACGCAGTATTTT. Protein sequence: CASTTTGADTQYF.